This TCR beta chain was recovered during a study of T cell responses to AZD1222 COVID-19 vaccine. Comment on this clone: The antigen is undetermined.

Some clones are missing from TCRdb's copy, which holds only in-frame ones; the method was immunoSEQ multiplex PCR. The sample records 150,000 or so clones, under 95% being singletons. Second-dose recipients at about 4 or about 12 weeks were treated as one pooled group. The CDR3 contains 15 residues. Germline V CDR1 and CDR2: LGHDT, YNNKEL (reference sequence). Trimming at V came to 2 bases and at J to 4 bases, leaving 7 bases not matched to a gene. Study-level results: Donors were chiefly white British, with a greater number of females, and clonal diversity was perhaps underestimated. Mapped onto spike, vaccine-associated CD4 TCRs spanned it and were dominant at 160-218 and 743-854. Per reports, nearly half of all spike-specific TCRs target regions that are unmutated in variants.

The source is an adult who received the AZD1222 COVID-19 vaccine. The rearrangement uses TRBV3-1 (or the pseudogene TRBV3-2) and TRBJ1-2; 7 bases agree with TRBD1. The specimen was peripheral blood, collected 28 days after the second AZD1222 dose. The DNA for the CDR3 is TGTGCCAGCAGCCAAAGGGGGCAGCCTGTCTATGGCTACACCTTC. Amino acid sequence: CASSQRGQPVYGYTF.